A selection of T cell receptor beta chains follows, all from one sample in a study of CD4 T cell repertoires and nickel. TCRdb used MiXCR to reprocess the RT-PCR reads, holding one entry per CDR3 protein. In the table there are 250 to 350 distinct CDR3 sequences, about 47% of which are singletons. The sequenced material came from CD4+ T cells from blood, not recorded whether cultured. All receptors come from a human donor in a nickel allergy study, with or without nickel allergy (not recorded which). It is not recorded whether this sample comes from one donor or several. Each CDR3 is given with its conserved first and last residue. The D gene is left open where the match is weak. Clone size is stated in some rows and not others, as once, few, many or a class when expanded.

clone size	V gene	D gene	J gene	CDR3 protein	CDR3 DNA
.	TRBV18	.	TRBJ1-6	CASSPRSGLDSPLHF	TGTGCCAGCTCACCACGGTCGGGGTTGGATTCACCCCTCCACTTT
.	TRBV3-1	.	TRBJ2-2	CASSLMGQVGELFF	TGTGCCAGCAGCCTTATGGGACAAGTCGGGGAGCTGTTTTTT
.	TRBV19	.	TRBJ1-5	CASSTEAYGYNQPQHF	TGTGCCAGTAGTACGGAAGCGTACGGCTACAATCAGCCCCAGCATTTT
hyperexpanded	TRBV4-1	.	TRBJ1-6	CASSAGNHNSPLHF	TGCGCCAGCAGTGCAGGGAATCATAATTCACCCCTCCACTTT
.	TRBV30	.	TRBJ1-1	CAWCPGHRGTEAFF	TGTGCCTGGTGCCCCGGACACAGAGGGACTGAAGCTTTCTTT
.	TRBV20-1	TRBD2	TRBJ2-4	CSARAGGGGDIQYF	TGCAGTGCTAGAGCGGGGGGAGGAGGGGACATTCAGTACTTC
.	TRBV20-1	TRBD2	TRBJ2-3	CSARDPLAGETDTQYF	TGCAGTGCTAGAGACCCCCTAGCGGGGGAAACAGATACGCAGTATTTT
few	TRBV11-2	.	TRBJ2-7	CASSLALGGPGEQYF	TGTGCCAGCAGCTTAGCCCTCGGGGGTCCGGGGGAGCAGTACTTC
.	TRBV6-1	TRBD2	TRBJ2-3	CASSAPRASGGTDTQYF	TGTGCCAGCAGTGCCCCCCGGGCTAGCGGGGGAACAGATACGCAGTATTTT
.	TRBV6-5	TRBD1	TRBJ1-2	CAAGQGRTVHGYTF	TGTGCCGCCGGACAGGGCAGGACGGTACATGGCTACACCTTC
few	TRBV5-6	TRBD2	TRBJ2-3	CASSRRGLAGASITDTQYF	TGTGCCAGCAGCCGGCGGGGGCTAGCGGGGGCCTCAATCACAGATACGCAGTATTTT
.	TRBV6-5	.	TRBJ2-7	CASRPGTDLYEQYF	TGTGCCAGCAGACCCGGGACGGACCTTTACGAGCAGTACTTC
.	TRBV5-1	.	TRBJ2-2	CASSQVLDGATGELFF	TGCGCCAGCAGCCAAGTGTTGGACGGGGCGACCGGGGAGCTGTTTTTT
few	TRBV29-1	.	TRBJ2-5	CSALLGQETQYF	TGCAGCGCCCTACTGGGGCAAGAGACCCAGTACTTC
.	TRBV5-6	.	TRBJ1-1	CASSYWGFEAFF	TGTGCCAGCAGCTACTGGGGTTTCGAAGCTTTCTTT
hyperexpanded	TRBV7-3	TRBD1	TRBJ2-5	CASSFTGGETQYF	TGTGCCAGCAGCTTCACAGGGGGCGAGACCCAGTACTTC
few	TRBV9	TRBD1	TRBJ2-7	CASSEQGAQGYEQYF	TGTGCCAGCAGCGAGCAGGGGGCCCAGGGATACGAGCAGTACTTC
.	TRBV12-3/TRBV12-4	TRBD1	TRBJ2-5	CASSPPGQRQETQYF	TGTGCCAGCAGCCCACCGGGACAGAGGCAAGAGACCCAGTACTTC
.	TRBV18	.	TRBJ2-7	CASSLTTMDKQYF	TGTGCCAGCTCACTGACCACCATGGATAAGCAGTACTTC